Listed below are T cell receptor beta chains from one sample, sequenced in a study of blood T cell repertoires in COVID-19. Clones were sequenced by immunoSEQ multiplex PCR, and TCRdb holds only the in-frame ones, with some missing. The sample comprises a few hundred thousand clones, 84% of which are singletons, and roughly 3.2% rests with the top ten. Sequenced sample: PBMCs or T cells enriched from blood (not recorded which). All receptors derive from a man aged 50 to 60 who had recovered from COVID-19. CDR3s include the opening cysteine and the closing phenylalanine or tryptophan. D genes are given only for firm matches. Clone size is not always given. Where it is, it says once, few, many or a class for expanded clones.

clone_size	d_call	v_call	j_call	cdr3_aa	cdr3_nt
NA	NA	TRBV5-1	TRBJ2-2	CASSLDRGSTGELFF	TGCGCCAGCAGCTTGGATCGGGGTTCCACCGGGGAGCTGTTTTTT
NA	TRBD2	TRBV10-3	TRBJ2-2	CAISESKRGPSRTGELFF	TGTGCCATCAGTGAGTCTAAGCGGGGACCTTCAAGGACCGGGGAGCTGTTTTTT
NA	TRBD2	TRBV24-1	TRBJ2-5	CATSDSLAGGAQETQYF	TGTGCCACCAGTGATTCCCTAGCGGGAGGGGCTCAAGAGACCCAGTACTTC
NA	NA	TRBV11-1	TRBJ2-1	CASSLRLAGEQFF	TGTGCCAGCAGCTTGAGGCTAGCTGGGGAGCAGTTCTTC
once	TRBD2	TRBV5-1	TRBJ2-7	CASSLDGTSGDEQYF	TGCGCCAGCAGCTTGGATGGGACTAGCGGGGACGAGCAGTACTTC
NA	TRBD2	TRBV5-4	TRBJ2-7	CASSLGPSGSMLGEQYF	TGTGCCAGCAGCTTGGGGCCTAGCGGGAGTATGTTAGGCGAGCAGTACTTC
NA	NA	TRBV20-1	TRBJ1-6	CSASYTTSYNSPLHF	TGCAGTGCTAGTTATACAACCTCCTATAATTCACCCCTCCACTTT
NA	TRBD1	TRBV6-5	TRBJ1-1	CASSSKTGVNTEAFF	TGTGCCAGCAGTTCCAAGACAGGGGTCAACACTGAAGCTTTCTTT
few	NA	TRBV5-6	TRBJ2-3	CASSPWAAPDTQYF	TGTGCCAGCAGCCCGTGGGCTGCGCCAGATACGCAGTATTTT
NA	TRBD1	TRBV10-2	TRBJ2-7	CASRSLGDSEQYF	TGCGCCAGCAGGAGCCTCGGGGACAGCGAGCAGTACTTC
once	TRBD1	TRBV7-2	TRBJ1-5	CASSLYGTGDQPQHF	TGTGCCAGCAGCTTATACGGGACAGGGGATCAGCCCCAGCATTTT
few	TRBD2	TRBV3-1/TRBV3-2	TRBJ2-1	CASSQASGLFNEQFF	TGTGCCAGCAGCCAGGCTAGCGGGTTGTTCAATGAGCAGTTCTTC
few	NA	TRBV6-2/TRBV6-3	TRBJ2-3	CASSLAASGSGTQYF	TGTGCCAGCAGTTTAGCGGCTTCCGGGAGCGGCACGCAGTATTTT
NA	NA	TRBV5-5	TRBJ1-5	CASSFETGRGEKVQPQHF	TGTGCCAGCAGCTTTGAGACTGGGAGGGGAGAAAAGGTTCAGCCCCAGCATTTT
NA	TRBD2	TRBV9	TRBJ2-2	CASSLAGVGNTGELFF	TGTGCCAGCAGCTTAGCGGGAGTAGGAAACACCGGGGAGCTGTTTTTT
NA	TRBD1	TRBV5-5	TRBJ1-4	CASRSRGQADRNEKLFF	TGTGCCAGCAGATCTCGGGGACAGGCTGACCGAAATGAAAAACTGTTTTTT
NA	NA	TRBV5-4	TRBJ2-1	CASSLGPATNEQFF	TGTGCCAGCAGCTTGGGTCCAGCGACCAATGAGCAGTTCTTC
NA	TRBD2	TRBV2	TRBJ2-7	CASSGTSSYEQYF	TGTGCCAGCAGTGGGACTAGCTCCTACGAGCAGTACTTC
NA	TRBD2	TRBV18	TRBJ2-5	CASSQTSGGPETQYF	TGTGCCAGCTCACAGACTAGCGGGGGGCCGGAGACCCAGTACTTC